The 30 T cell receptor beta chains given below trace back to one sample, sequenced in a study of blood T cell repertoires in COVID-19. The repertoire was sequenced with immunoSEQ multiplex PCR; TCRdb's copy has only in-frame clones and lacks some. The data show under 150,000 clones, under 85% seen once. The sequenced sample was peripheral blood. These receptors were collected from a woman older than 75 in a cohort sampled during active or convalescent COVID-19.

The sample holds a few counts of this clone. The gene calls are TRBV27 and TRBJ2-7, with a possible D match to TRBD1 (6 bases). The germline gives CDR1 MNHEY, CDR2 SMNVEV (reference sequence). Trimming took 2 bases from V and 5 from J, leaving 25 bases between them. This CDR3 comprises 18 residues. The CDR3 spells CASSLTATGLPSLNEQYF. CDR3 nucleotides: TGTGCCAGCAGTTTAACCGCTACAGGGTTACCTTCCCTAAACGAGCAGTACTTC.

The rearrangement links TRBV5-1 to TRBJ2-1, with 9 bases that match TRBD2. Germline V gene data show CDR1 as SGHRS and CDR2 as YFSETQ. This CDR3 is built from 16 residues. After removal of 0 bases from V and 6 bases from J, the junction contained 7 bases not matched to a gene. CDR3 bases: TGCGCCAGCAGCTTGGTGGCTGCGGGGGGGATCAATGAGCAGTTCTTC. It translates to CASSLVAAGGINEQFF. Supplemented by reference TRBV5-1 and TRBJ2-1, the full variable domain reads KAGVTQTPRYLIKTRGQQVTLSCSPISGHRSVSWYQQTPGQGLQFLFEYFSETQRNKGNFPGRFSGRQFSNSRSEMNVSTLELGDSALYLCASSLVAAGGINEQFFGPGTRLTVL.

The genes are TRBV14 and TRBJ1-2; the D gene is possibly TRBD1 (5 bases). The germline CDR1 and CDR2 sequences are SGHDN and FVKESK. CDR3 length equals 15 residues. V dropped 0 bases and J dropped 4 bases, with 12 bases sitting between them. CDR3 amino acids: CASSQDGQGPYGYTF. CDR3 nucleotide sequence: TGTGCCAGCAGCCAAGACGGGCAGGGCCCCTATGGCTACACCTTC.

This clone occurred once. The V and J genes are TRBV6-5 and TRBJ1-3, with TRBD1 identical over 10 bases. Looked up from germline, CDR1 is MNHEY and CDR2 is SVGAGI. After removal of 5 bases from V and 3 bases from J, the junction contained 4 bases not matched to a gene. This CDR3 contains 15 residues. DNA for the CDR3: TGTGCCAGCAGTCACCGGGACAGGGGTGGAAACACCATATATTTT. Translating gives CASSHRDRGGNTIYF.

This chain uses TRBV2 with TRBJ1-1, with D possibly TRBD1 on 5 matching bases. Trimming pared 0 bases from V and 5 bases from J, leaving 13 bases between. Germline loops: CDR1 SNHLY, CDR2 FYNNEI. There are 15 residues in the CDR3. The CDR3 nucleotides read TGTGCCAGCAGTGAAGCAGGGGTAGGATGGACTGAAGCTTTCTTT. The encoded protein is CASSEAGVGWTEAFF.

The rearrangement uses TRBV2 and TRBJ2-7; 7 nucleotides agree with TRBD2. Trimming at V came to 6 bases and at J to 5 bases, leaving 4 bases not matched to a gene. CDR3 size: 12 residues. Germline V CDR1 and CDR2: SNHLY, FYNNEI. The CDR3 DNA reads as TGTGCCAGCAGAGGACGGGGGGACGAGCAGTACTTC. It encodes CASRGRGDEQYF. The full variable domain, in which reference TRBV2 and TRBJ2-7 provide the parts outside the CDR3, is EPEVTQTPSHQVTQMGQEVILRCVPISNHLYFYWYRQILGQKVEFLVSFYNNEISEKSEIFDDQFSVERPDGSNFTLKIRSTKLEDSAMYFCASRGRGDEQYFGPGTRLTVT.

In its sample, this clone was seen once. V usage is TRBV6-5 and J usage is TRBJ2-1; 10 bases fit TRBD1. Looked up from germline, CDR1 is MNHEY and CDR2 is SVGAGI. CDR3 length: 15 residues. The J segment lost 4 bases and the V segment lost 6 bases, leaving 6 bases of the junction unmatched. CDR3 nucleotides: TGTGCCAGCAGCCCGGACAGGGGGGATTACAATGAGCAGTTCTTC. This codes for CASSPDRGDYNEQFF.

V usage is TRBV6-6 and J usage is TRBJ2-1; TRBD2 might be the D (5 bases). Trimming cost V 0 bases and J 5 bases, with 11 bases left between them. The V gene's germline CDR1 is MNHNY and CDR2 SVGAGI (reference sequence). The CDR3 consists of 15 residues. The CDR3 DNA sequence: TGTGCCAGCAGTTACTCCCTAGCTTTGAACAATGAGCAGTTCTTC. This sequence encodes CASSYSLALNNEQFF.

This clone was seen only once. The chain has TRBV3-1 (or the pseudogene TRBV3-2) and TRBJ2-2, with D possibly being TRBD1 (6 bases). The CDR3 consists of 15 residues. Germline CDR1 LGHDT, CDR2 YNNKEL (reference sequence). The V gene lost 5 bases and the J gene lost 3 bases, with 13 bases spanning the gap. The CDR3 spells CASSSRGGDTGELFF. The CDR3 region has the DNA TGTGCCAGCAGCTCAAGAGGGGGTGACACCGGGGAGCTGTTTTTT.

This clone was found once. V is TRBV2 and J is TRBJ1-2; 7 bases align to TRBD1. V lost 5 bases, J lost 3 bases, and 9 bases stayed unmatched. The germline CDR1 and CDR2 sequences are SNHLY and FYNNEI. The CDR3 loop spans 15 amino acids. The CDR3 bases are TGTGCCAGCAGTCCCGCCCGGACAGGAGACTATGGCTACACCTTC. It encodes CASSPARTGDYGYTF.

This clone was counted between two and nine times. The chain links TRBV7-9 to TRBJ1-2, with 7 bases lining up with TRBD1. J was trimmed by 8 bases and V by 5 bases; bases with no gene match: 14. The CDR3 is 15 amino acids. Germline values: CDR1 SEHNR, CDR2 FQNEAQ (reference sequence). The CDR3 spells CASSTPGQRENGYTF. The CDR3 DNA is TGTGCCAGCAGCACTCCGGGACAGAGGGAAAACGGCTACACCTTC.

This chain connects TRBV5-1 to TRBJ1-2, with TRBD1 matching 7 bases. CDR3 length: 12 amino acids. The germline CDR1 and CDR2 sequences are SGHRS and YFSETQ. J gave up 6 bases and V 3 bases, and 2 bases lay outside the gene matches. The CDR3 protein is CASSYDRDGYTF. The CDR3 DNA follows: TGCGCCAGCAGCTACGACAGGGATGGCTACACCTTC.

V usage is TRBV3-1 (or the pseudogene TRBV3-2) and J usage is TRBJ2-2, with D perhaps matching TRBD1 (6 bases). V was shortened by 2 bases and J by 6 bases, with 10 bases between the two germline ends. Germline CDR1 is LGHDT and CDR2 is YNNKEL (reference sequence). The CDR3 length is 14 residues. CDR3 in DNA: TGTGCCAGCAGCCAACTACAGGGAGCCGGGGAGCTGTTTTTT. It is translated as CASSQLQGAGELFF.

The rearrangement joins TRBV27 to TRBJ2-3; 9 bases line up with TRBD1. In germline, CDR1 is MNHEY, CDR2 SMNVEV (reference sequence). The CDR3 totals 14 residues. Losses at the gene ends were 6 bases for V and 5 bases for J; bases not matched to a gene: 6. The CDR3 loop reads CASSRPGQGDTQYF. DNA for the CDR3: TGTGCCAGCAGCCGACCGGGACAGGGAGATACGCAGTATTTT.

The genes are TRBV6-5 and TRBJ1-2; D might be TRBD1 (5 bases). CDR1 and CDR2 from the germline V gene are MNHEY and SVGAGI. The CDR3 length is 15 residues. The V end lost 7 bases, the J end lost 4 bases, and 19 bases lay between the germline ends. The CDR3 region has the DNA TGTGCCAGCATCGCCTTTGGGGCAGGAGTCTATGGCTACACCTTC. Encoded protein: CASIAFGAGVYGYTF.

This clone has more than one count but fewer than ten. J is TRBJ1-1 and V is TRBV19; no clear D gene. The CDR3 runs to 13 residues. Germline V CDR1 and CDR2: LNHDA, SQIVND (reference sequence). V was shortened by 5 bases and J by 3 bases, with 10 bases between the two germline ends. CDR3 loop: CASSVPEDTEAFF. The CDR3 coding sequence is TGTGCCAGTAGTGTCCCCGAGGACACTGAAGCTTTCTTT.

This clone was detected once. This sequence joins TRBV4-2 and TRBJ2-7; TRBD1 aligns across 9 bases. The CDR3 covers 14 residues. CDR1 LGHNA and CDR2 YNFKEQ come from the germline V gene. The V gene end was trimmed by 4 bases and the J gene end by 6 bases; junction bases not matched to a gene: 7. CDR3 coding DNA: TGTGCCAGCAGCCCCTCTCGGACAGGGGCCGAGCAGTACGTC. Its protein product is CASSPSRTGAEQYV.

This CDR3 is CASSLAWPEFYGYTF. CDR3 nucleotide sequence: TGTGCCAGCAGCTTAGCCTGGCCGGAGTTCTATGGCTACACCTTC. The rearrangement links TRBV7-2 to TRBJ1-2; D unresolved. V dropped 0 bases and J dropped 4 bases, with 12 bases sitting between them. The CDR3 length is 15 residues. CDR1 SGHTA and CDR2 FQGNSA come from the germline V gene.

The chain combines TRBV11-2 with TRBJ2-5; D unresolved. CDR1 and CDR2 (germline): SGHAT, FQNNGV. The length of the CDR3 is 14 residues. Trimming stripped 2 bases from V and 7 bases from J, with 14 bases between. CDR3 DNA sequence: TGTGCCAGCAGCTTATTACTACCGACCAGGACCCAGTACTTC. Protein sequence: CASSLLLPTRTQYF.

The rearrangement joins TRBV2 to TRBJ1-6; tentative D call: TRBD1 (6 bases). Trimming pared 4 bases from V and 10 bases from J, leaving 17 bases between. Germline CDR1 is SNHLY and CDR2 is FYNNEI. CDR3 length: 15 residues. This chain's CDR3 is CASSGQGWIGSPLHF. The CDR3 DNA reads TGTGCCAGCAGTGGTCAGGGGTGGATAGGGTCACCCCTCCACTTT.

This rearrangement joins TRBV18 to TRBJ1-1, with a possible D match to TRBD1 (5 bases). Germline CDR1 is KGHSH and CDR2 is LQKENI. Trimming pared 3 bases from V and 5 bases from J, leaving 22 bases between. This CDR3 contains 17 residues. The CDR3 region has the DNA TGTGCCAGCTCACCGCAAAGGGGCGCCAACGTGGAAACTGAAGCTTTCTTT. Translating it yields CASSPQRGANVETEAFF. Together with reference TRBV18 and TRBJ1-1, the CDR3 gives the full variable domain: NAGVMQNPRHLVRRRGQEARLRCSPMKGHSHVYWYRQLPEEGLKFMVYLQKENIIDESGMPKERFSAEFPKEGPSILRIQQVVRGDSAAYFCASSPQRGANVETEAFFGQGTRLTVV.

The chain couples TRBV25-1 to TRBJ1-3; possibly TRBD1 for D (6 bases). CDR1 MGHDK and CDR2 SYGVNS come from the germline V gene. The CDR3 is made up of 15 amino acids. V was cut by 5 bases and J by 4 bases, with 15 bases left in between. Here the CDR3 reads CASSRDTVRGNTIYF. The CDR3 DNA follows: TGTGCCAGCAGTAGGGACACCGTAAGGGGAAACACCATATATTTT.

The V and J genes are TRBV19 and TRBJ2-5; 8 nucleotides align to TRBD1. The CDR3 loop spans 15 amino acids. CDR1 and CDR2 from the germline V gene are LNHDA and SQIVND (reference sequence). V was clipped by 4 bases and J by 3 bases; unmatched bases: 7. The CDR3 region is CASSRTGRGEETQYF. The CDR3 DNA reads as TGTGCCAGTAGTAGGACAGGGAGAGGGGAAGAGACCCAGTACTTC.

The rearrangement uses TRBV6-5 and TRBJ1-1; 7 positions match TRBD1. Germline CDR1 MNHEY, CDR2 SVGAGI. The CDR3 loop spans 15 amino acids. V was pared by 2 bases and J by 4 bases, with 7 bases of the junction left unmatched. CDR3 DNA: TGTGCCAGCAGTTACCTAGGGACAGTTGGCACTGAAGCTTTCTTT. As protein: CASSYLGTVGTEAFF.

This rearrangement joins TRBV13 to TRBJ2-1, with TRBD1 matching over 9 bases. In germline, CDR1 is PRHDT, CDR2 FYEKMQ (reference sequence). V gave up 5 bases and J gave up 7 bases; unmatched junction bases: 9. This CDR3 region has 15 residues. Written as DNA, the CDR3 is TGTGCCAGCAGCCCTCTTGGGACAGGGCAAAATGAGCAGTTCTTC. It codes for CASSPLGTGQNEQFF.

The V call is TRBV5-1, the J call TRBJ2-7; possible D gene TRBD1, 5 bases. CDR3 length: 16 residues. CDR1 is SGHRS and CDR2 is YFSETQ in the germline V gene. The V end was cut by 1 base, the J end by 0 bases, with 14 bases between. CDR3 DNA sequence: TGCGCCAGCAGCTTGTTACAGGTTGAATACTCCTACGAGCAGTACTTC. Its protein is CASSLLQVEYSYEQYF. The variable domain in full, completed from reference TRBV5-1 and TRBJ2-7, reads KAGVTQTPRYLIKTRGQQVTLSCSPISGHRSVSWYQQTPGQGLQFLFEYFSETQRNKGNFPGRFSGRQFSNSRSEMNVSTLELGDSALYLCASSLLQVEYSYEQYFGPGTRLTVT.

V and J are TRBV10-3 and TRBJ2-7; unclear D gene. V lost 2 bases to trimming and J lost 3 bases, with 8 bases between them. This CDR3 contains 13 residues. CDR1 and CDR2 from the germline V gene are ENHRY and SYGVKD. CDR3 residues: CAISEGMNYEQYV. The CDR3 DNA reads as TGTGCCATCAGTGAGGGCATGAACTACGAGCAGTACGTC.

The chain uses TRBV5-1 and TRBJ1-1; 7 bases align to TRBD1. CDR1 is SGHRS, CDR2 YFSETQ, per germline. This CDR3 is 14 amino acids long. Trimming took 4 bases from V and 1 from J; bases not matched to a gene: 4. As DNA, the CDR3 is TGCGCCAGCAGCGGGGGACAGTGGAACACTGAAGCTTTCTTT. Encoded protein: CASSGGQWNTEAFF.

As to this clone: Germline and junction disagree at one end, which may indicate a read error. This sequence joins TRBV28 and TRBJ1-2, with TRBD1 matching over 7 bases. This CDR3 has 12 residues. Germline values: CDR1 MDHEN, CDR2 SYDVKM. This CDR3 is CASSLSQGTANF. In nucleotides, the CDR3 is TGTGCCAGCAGTCTTTCACAGGGGACCGCTAACTTC.

V is TRBV6-1 and J is TRBJ2-1; 7 nucleotides agree with TRBD1. V lost 1 base, J lost 15 bases, and 6 bases stayed unmatched. The CDR3 length is 12 residues. Germline CDR1 and CDR2: MNHNS and SASEGT. The CDR3 reads CASSEVDRTWFF. CDR3 in DNA: TGTGCCAGCAGTGAAGTGGACAGGACTTGGTTCTTC.